The 5 T cell receptor beta chains in this list originate from one sample, sequenced in a study of T cell responses to AZD1222 COVID-19 vaccine. The table came from immunoSEQ multiplex PCR; TCRdb's copy has only in-frame clones and leaves some out. Here the sample spans roughly 190,000 clones, 91% being singletons. The sequences come from peripheral blood, collected 28 days after the second AZD1222 dose. These receptors were collected from an adult who received the AZD1222 COVID-19 vaccine.

The chain has TRBV7-2 and TRBJ2-7; TRBD2 matches at 8 bases. Germline V CDR1 and CDR2: SGHTA, FQGNSA. Trimming took 8 bases from V and 0 from J; bases not matched to a gene: 6. The CDR3 runs to 14 residues. CDR3: CASFSGDISYEQYF. CDR3 nucleotides: TGTGCCAGCTTTAGCGGGGATATCTCCTACGAGCAGTACTTC.

This chain joins TRBV19 and TRBJ1-6, with TRBD1 matching 10 bases. CDR3 length: 15 residues. After removal of 6 bases from V and 4 bases from J, the junction contained 3 bases not matched to a gene. The germline CDR1 and CDR2 sequences are LNHDA and SQIVND (reference sequence). CDR3 loop: CASSPGQGYNSPLHF. The CDR3 DNA is TGTGCCAGTAGCCCGGGACAGGGGTATAATTCACCCCTCCACTTT. The full variable domain, in which reference TRBV19 and TRBJ1-6 provide the parts outside the CDR3, is DGGITQSPKYLFRKEGQNVTLSCEQNLNHDAMYWYRQDPGQGLRLIYYSQIVNDFQKGDIAEGYSVSREKKESFPLTVTSAQKNPTAFYLCASSPGQGYNSPLHFGNGTRLTVT.

J is TRBJ1-4 and V is TRBV5-1; no reliable D call. V gave up 1 base and J gave up 8 bases, with 9 bases separating them. The CDR3 contains 13 residues. Germline CDR1 and CDR2: SGHRS and YFSETQ. In DNA, the CDR3 is TGCGCCAGCAGCTTGATGTCCGCCGAAAAACTGTTTTTT. Its protein product is CASSLMSAEKLFF.

The rearrangement uses TRBV30 and TRBJ1-1, with a weak D call TRBD1 (5 bases). The CDR3 spans 13 residues. The V end was cut by 4 bases, the J end by 5 bases, with 14 bases between. CDR1 and CDR2 from the germline V gene are GTSNPN and SVGIG (reference sequence). The CDR3 bases are TGTGCCTGGACCACGTCGGGGGAAACTGAAGCTTTCTTT. The encoded protein is CAWTTSGETEAFF.

This chain links TRBV4-3 with TRBJ2-1; 9 bases are shared with TRBD2. With V trimmed by 3 bases and J by 9 bases, 12 bases remained unmatched. Germline loops: CDR1 LGHNA, CDR2 YSLEER. This CDR3 comprises 16 residues. CDR3 loop: CASSHTAGGGLGEQFF. The CDR3 DNA follows: TGCGCCAGCAGCCATACAGCGGGAGGAGGATTGGGTGAGCAGTTCTTC.